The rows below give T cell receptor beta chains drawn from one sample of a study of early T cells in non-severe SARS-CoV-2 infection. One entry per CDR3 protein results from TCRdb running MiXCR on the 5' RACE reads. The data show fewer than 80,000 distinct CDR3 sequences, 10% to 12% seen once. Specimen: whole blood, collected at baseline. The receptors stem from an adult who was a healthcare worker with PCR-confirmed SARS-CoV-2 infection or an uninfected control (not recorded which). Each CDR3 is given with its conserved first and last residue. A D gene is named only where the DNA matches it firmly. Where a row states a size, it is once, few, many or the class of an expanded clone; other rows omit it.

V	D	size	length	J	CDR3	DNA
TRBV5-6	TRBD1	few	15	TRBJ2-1	CASSLGGTGRNEQFF	TGTGCCAGCAGCTTGGGAGGGACAGGGCGCAATGAGCAGTTCTTC
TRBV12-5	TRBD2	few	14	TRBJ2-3	CASIRGLATDTQYF	TGTGCTAGTATCCGGGGACTAGCAACAGATACGCAGTATTTT
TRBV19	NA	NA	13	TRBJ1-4	CASTKPFNEKLFF	TGTGCCAGTACGAAGCCCTTTAATGAAAAACTGTTTTTT
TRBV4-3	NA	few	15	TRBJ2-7	CASSQLIIGHYEQYF	TGCGCCAGCAGCCAATTAATCATTGGCCATTACGAGCAGTACTTC
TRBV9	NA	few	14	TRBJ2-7	CASSVGGTDYEQYF	TGTGCCAGCAGCGTAGGAGGGACGGATTACGAGCAGTACTTC
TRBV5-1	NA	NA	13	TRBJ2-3	CASSASPTDTQYF	TGCGCCAGCAGCGCCTCACCCACAGATACGCAGTATTTT
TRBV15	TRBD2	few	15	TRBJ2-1	CATSKVSGGYNEQFF	TGTGCCACCAGCAAGGTTAGCGGGGGTTACAATGAGCAGTTCTTC
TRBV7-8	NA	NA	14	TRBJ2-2	CASSPWGTTGELFF	TGTGCCAGCAGCCCCTGGGGGACGACCGGGGAGCTGTTTTTT
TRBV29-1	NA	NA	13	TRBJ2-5	CSALPEGQETQYF	TGCAGCGCCCTGCCTGAGGGTCAGGAGACCCAGTACTTC
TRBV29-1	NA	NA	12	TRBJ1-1	CSVVRPNTEAFF	TGCAGCGTTGTGCGGCCCAACACTGAAGCTTTCTTT
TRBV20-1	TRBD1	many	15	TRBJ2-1	CSAELPQGPYNEQFF	TGCAGTGCCGAGCTACCACAGGGGCCCTACAATGAGCAGTTCTTC
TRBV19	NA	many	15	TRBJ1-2	CASSGRDTRTYGYTF	TGTGCCAGTAGTGGCCGGGACACAAGGACCTATGGCTACACCTTC
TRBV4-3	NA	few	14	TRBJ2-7	CASSQDVSSYEQYF	TGCGCCAGCAGCCAAGACGTCTCCTCCTACGAGCAGTACTTC
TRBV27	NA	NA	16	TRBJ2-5	CASSLYLTVIQETQYF	TGTGCCAGCAGTTTATACCTGACAGTAATCCAAGAGACCCAGTACTTC
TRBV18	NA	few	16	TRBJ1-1	CASSRTSPGPNTEAFF	TGTGCCAGCTCCCGTACTAGTCCAGGGCCGAACACTGAAGCTTTCTTT
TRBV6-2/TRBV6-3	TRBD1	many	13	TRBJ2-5	CASSGTAQETQYF	TGTGCCAGCAGTGGGACAGCACAAGAGACCCAGTACTTC
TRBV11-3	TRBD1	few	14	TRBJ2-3	CASSSDRARDTQYF	TGTGCCAGCAGCTCGGACAGGGCGAGGGATACGCAGTATTTT
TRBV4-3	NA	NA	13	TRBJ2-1	CASSQEPENEQFF	TGCGCCAGCAGCCAAGAACCTGAGAATGAGCAGTTCTTC
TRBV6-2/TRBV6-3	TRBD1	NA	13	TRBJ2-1	CASSFLQGHEQFF	TGTGCCAGCAGTTTCCTACAGGGGCATGAGCAGTTCTTC
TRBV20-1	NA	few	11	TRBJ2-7	CSARTSYEQYF	TGCAGTGCTAGGACTAGCTACGAGCAGTACTTC
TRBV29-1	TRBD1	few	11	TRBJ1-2	CSVGQVYGYTF	TGCAGCGTCGGACAGGTCTATGGCTACACCTTC
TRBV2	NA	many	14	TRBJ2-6	CASSPSPGANVLTF	TGTGCCAGCAGTCCCTCACCTGGGGCCAACGTCCTGACTTTC
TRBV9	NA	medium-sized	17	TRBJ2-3	CASSVTPGTASTDTQYF	TGTGCCAGCAGCGTCACCCCCGGGACGGCTAGCACAGATACGCAGTATTTT
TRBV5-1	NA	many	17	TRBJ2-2	CASSLVSGTSFTGELFF	TGCGCCAGCAGCTTGGTTTCCGGGACTTCATTCACCGGGGAGCTGTTTTTT